This T cell receptor (beta chain) was obtained from a study of human T cells and chemical hapten exposure (dated by TCRdb to about 2021). Looking at the study overall: For sensitization, 2% DPC in acetone was applied to an approximately 2 cm by approximately 2 cm area of upper inner arm skin. Throughout the study period of around 24 weeks, patients also received therapeutic DPC doses to the scalp every week. Patch testing on the upper back used Finn chambers containing 0.01% DPC, with scoring done after 6 days according to International Contact Dermatitis Research Group standards. Alopecia areata with under or over 50% scalp involvement, alopecia totalis and alopecia universalis were represented in the patient cohort, which was mostly female. Libraries were pooled for sequencing, and variation in per-sample TCR yields was attributed mainly to small differences in library volumes within the pool. This study followed changes in the peripheral blood TCR repertoire in vivo during primary and secondary sensitization of alopecia patients to the hapten diphenylcyclopropenone (DPC). Blood was sampled from patients pre-sensitization (week 0) and at 2, 6 and about 24 weeks after DPC sensitization. Roughly 30 alopecia patients provided blood for TCR sequencing at one to four time points (pre-sensitization, 2, 6 and 24 weeks). What the study reported, not specific to this receptor: Repeated subsampling changed both the strength of the expansion versus patch-test correlation and the threshold at which that correlation became significant. Because all patients had alopecia, a presumed autoimmune disease, the immune response of the patients might differ from that of healthy individuals. The number of TCRs above 1 in 1000 frequency did not change with DPC sensitization; there was no evidence of global repertoire structure alterations. Significantly more large CDR3 similarity clusters were formed by expanded TCRs than by pre-sensitization or healthy control sets, consistent with antigen-driven responses. Patch test score was positively correlated with the number of PT1 expanded TCRs, with significance at thresholds 8, 16 and 32 but not at 4.

Concerning this clonotype: Its antigen remains undetermined. No per-base quality is available; no much larger clone lies one base away.

Reading the label with the study, this specimen's time point is: pre-sensitization, week 0. The treatment or condition label, read with the paper, signifies: therapeutic diphenylcyclopropenone sensitization with weekly scalp DPC. Blood at each patch-test visit was drawn before the patch test was applied. To be eligible, patients had to be aged 18 to 70, diagnosed with alopecia and judged suitable for DPC therapy, while pregnant patients were excluded. Total RNA was extracted from unfractionated whole blood that had been collected in Tempus Blood RNA tubes. The library was made by RACE. Reads for this sample came from a NextSeq 500. During library preparation, unique molecular identifiers were attached to individual cDNA molecules so that TCRs could be counted quantitatively and reproducibly. Each blood RNA sample was used to sequence both TCR alpha and TCR beta chains. Concerning the study's data processing: A median of approximately 100,000 TCRs per sample was observed, with a range of roughly 20,000 to 750,000. The Decombinator software suite was used to annotate V, J and CDR3 in the TCR reads. To make PS versus PT1 abundance plots, every sample was subsampled to the same number of TCRs (28,000). TCRs were defined as expanded if absent before sensitization and observed at least eight times at the 2-week time point. TCRdb itself trimmed the public reads at Q25 with fastp, ran MiXCR and retained productive beta chains. Rows merge per CDR3 protein into single entries with the most common DNA and genes. The V and J calls come from TCRdb's annotation, not from the publication. A total of 250,000 or so distinct CDR3 sequences appear in this sample, approximately 7.5% of them only once. Of the sample, more than 1% is held by the ten largest clones.

This sample comprised whole blood, obtained in connection with sensitization to the hapten diphenylcyclopropenone (DPC). This receptor was identified in a man aged 18 to 29 with alopecia areata. Some clones in this sample may be carry-over from other donors' samples.

The DNA is TGTGCCAGCAGTTACGCCCCGGGACGGGGGGTTAGTAGGGCTGGAAACACCATATATTTT. This translates into CASSYAPGRGVSRAGNTIYF. The rearrangement combines TRBV6-5 with TRBJ1-3, and perhaps TRBD1 as D gene, on 5 matching bases. For CDR1 and CDR2, the germline V gene lists MNHEY and SVGAGI. The junction carries 25 bases between V and J, which are trimmed by 2 bases and 2 bases respectively. Including cysteine and phenylalanine, the CDR3 has 20 amino acids. CDR3 DNA is the only sequence kept; it has 60 bases, read in frame from the first base.